The 26 T cell receptor beta chains below were found in one sample sequenced in a study of cytomegalovirus exposure and HLA in healthy donors. Here immunoSEQ multiplex PCR was the method, and the copy in TCRdb shows in-frame clones only, minus some. The repertoire has 120,000 or so clones, 75% to 90% of them found once; the top ten carry 1% to 1.4%. Sample: PBMCs. These receptors all come from a woman younger than 35 in good health and CMV-seronegative.

This chain links TRBV15 with TRBJ2-7; D might be TRBD1 (5 bases). Deletions cut 0 bases from V and 2 bases from J, with 8 bases between. Per germline, CDR1 LNHNV and CDR2 YYDKDF (reference sequence). The CDR3 has 14 amino acids. The CDR3 DNA is TGTGCCACCAGCAGAGAGTTGGGGCCCTACGAGCAGTACGTC. Its protein is CATSRELGPYEQYV.

This chain joins TRBV28 and TRBJ2-6, with D perhaps matching TRBD2 (6 bases). Germline loops: CDR1 MDHEN, CDR2 SYDVKM. This CDR3 is built from 17 residues. V was pared by 5 bases and J by 1 base, with 15 bases between. CDR3 coding DNA: TGTGCCAGCAGTACCCTTCTGGCGGGATCTGGGGCCAACGTCCTGACTTTC. Its protein is CASSTLLAGSGANVLTF.

This chain uses TRBV19 with TRBJ2-6, with D unclear. Germline loops: CDR1 LNHDA, CDR2 SQIVND (reference sequence). This CDR3 has 15 amino acids. The germline V and J ends were trimmed by 5 bases and 6 bases, with 14 bases remaining between them. CDR3 sequence (DNA): TGTGCCAGTAGTCTCGCCTCAGGTCCGGCCAACGTCCTGACTTTC. Encoded protein: CASSLASGPANVLTF.

J is TRBJ1-2 and V is TRBV9; D unclear. Germline loops: CDR1 SGDLS, CDR2 YYNGEE. This CDR3 is 12 amino acids long. Trimming took off 3 bases at V and 7 bases at J, with 10 bases between the two ends. CDR3 loop: CASSEWSGGYTF. CDR3 coding DNA: TGTGCCAGCAGCGAATGGTCGGGTGGCTACACCTTC.

The V and J genes are TRBV28 and TRBJ2-7; 9 nucleotides agree with TRBD1. V lost 6 bases and J lost 0; bases outside the gene matches: 6. This CDR3 is 15 amino acids long. Germline loops: CDR1 MDHEN, CDR2 SYDVKM. In DNA, the CDR3 is TGTGCCAGCAGGTCCACGGGACAGGGCTCCTACGAGCAGTACTTC. This encodes CASRSTGQGSYEQYF.

The V gene is TRBV28, the J gene TRBJ1-5; D is possibly TRBD1 (5 bases). Germline V gene sequence: CDR1 MDHEN, CDR2 SYDVKM. This CDR3 comprises 15 residues. V lost 9 bases and J 4 bases, leaving 19 bases between the germline ends. CDR3 in DNA: TGTGCCAGTCAGACTGGGGGGGGATGGAATCAGCCCCAGCATTTT. It codes for CASQTGGGWNQPQHF.

This clone was counted once. J is TRBJ1-6 and V is TRBV2; 7 nucleotides align to TRBD1. From germline, CDR1 is SNHLY and CDR2 FYNNEI. The V segment lost 1 base and the J segment 8 bases; nucleotides outside the gene matches: 5. This CDR3 contains 15 residues. The CDR3: CASSEEEGADSPLHF. CDR3 DNA sequence: TGTGCCAGCAGTGAAGAAGAGGGGGCCGATTCACCCCTCCACTTT.

The chain combines TRBV27 with TRBJ2-3, with D unresolved. This CDR3 is 17 amino acids long. Germline loops: CDR1 MNHEY, CDR2 SMNVEV (reference sequence). V was shortened by 4 bases and J by 1 base, with 18 bases between the two germline ends. The CDR3 loop reads CASSSLTGQPGTDTQYF. CDR3 DNA: TGTGCCAGCAGTTCCCTCACGGGTCAACCTGGCACAGATACGCAGTATTTT.

The rearrangement joins TRBV5-1 to TRBJ1-4, with 7 bases aligning to TRBD1. CDR1 is SGHRS and CDR2 is YFSETQ in the germline V gene. The CDR3 loop spans 14 amino acids. The junction had 7 bases not matched to a gene; V was cut back by 0 bases and J by 11 bases. The chain's CDR3 is CASSLGQGNAKLFF. The CDR3 DNA follows: TGCGCCAGCAGCTTGGGACAGGGAAACGCGAAACTGTTTTTT.

V and J are TRBV28 and TRBJ2-2; 11 bases are shared with TRBD1. V shed 8 bases, J shed 2 bases, and the junction held 4 bases outside the gene matches. Germline lookup yields CDR1 MDHEN and CDR2 SYDVKM. The CDR3 runs 15 residues. CDR3 DNA: TGTGCCAGCCGGGACAGGGGGTTTAACACCGGGGAGCTGTTTTTT. This gives the protein CASRDRGFNTGELFF.

The V and J genes are TRBV15 and TRBJ1-2, with TRBD1 matching 8 bases. CDR1 LNHNV and CDR2 YYDKDF come from the germline V gene (reference sequence). The CDR3 runs 14 residues. V trimming: 3 bases; J trimming: 3 bases; junction bases outside the gene matches: 3. The CDR3 loop reads CATSRPGQDYGYTF. The CDR3 DNA is TGTGCCACCAGCAGGCCGGGACAGGACTATGGCTACACCTTC.

The gene calls are TRBV6-1 and TRBJ2-1; D gene ambiguous. V was pared by 8 bases and J by 15 bases, with 11 bases between. Germline CDR1 MNHNS, CDR2 SASEGT. CDR3 length equals 9 residues. CDR3 region: CASPALRFF. In nucleotides, the CDR3 is TGTGCCAGCCCCGCCCTGCGGTTCTTC.

This chain uses TRBV11-2 with TRBJ1-2, with D tentatively TRBD1 (6 bases). Germline-derived CDR1 and CDR2 are SGHAT and FQNNGV. Trimming removed 5 bases at V and 8 bases at J, with 15 bases between. This CDR3 is built from 13 residues. This CDR3 reads CASSETGYLGYTF. The CDR3, as DNA: TGTGCCAGCAGCGAAACAGGGTACCTCGGCTACACCTTC.

The chain combines TRBV6-1 with TRBJ2-2; no reliable D call. The CDR3 consists of 13 residues. V was clipped by 7 bases and J by 4 bases, with 10 bases between them. Per germline, CDR1 MNHNS and CDR2 SASEGT. In nucleotides, the CDR3 is TGTGCCAGCACTAAACTAACCACCGGGGAGCTGTTTTTT. Its translation: CASTKLTTGELFF.

The gene calls are TRBV18 and TRBJ1-1; a possible D gene is TRBD1 (5 bases). Germline assignment: CDR1 KGHSH and CDR2 LQKENI. The CDR3 length is 17 residues. Trimming removed 2 bases from V and 0 bases from J, with 16 bases in between. The CDR3 is CASSPAGDVGMNTEAFF. The CDR3 DNA follows: TGTGCCAGCTCACCAGCGGGGGATGTAGGAATGAACACTGAAGCTTTCTTT.

The chain couples TRBV27 to TRBJ2-2, with D possibly matching TRBD2 (5 bases). The length of the CDR3 is 14 residues. Trimming took off 5 bases at V and 6 bases at J, with 13 bases between the two ends. Germline CDR1 reads MNHEY; CDR2 reads SMNVEV (reference sequence). The CDR3 region has the DNA TGTGCCAGCAGTACCGGACTGGCCTCCGGGGAGCTGTTTTTT. Translation: CASSTGLASGELFF.

The V call is TRBV5-5, the J call TRBJ2-7; tentatively, D is TRBD1 (6 bases). Germline V gives CDR1 SGHKS, CDR2 YYEKEE (reference sequence). This CDR3 comprises 16 residues. The ends were cut back, 0 bases at V and 3 bases at J, with 16 bases in the middle. The CDR3 DNA is TGTGCCAGCAGCTTGGGCCCAGGGGCGGAATTCTACGAGCAGTACGTC. As protein: CASSLGPGAEFYEQYV.

This chain joins TRBV28 and TRBJ2-7, with unresolved D. The V gene lost 6 bases and the J gene lost 3 bases, with 9 bases spanning the gap. Looked up from germline, CDR1 is MDHEN and CDR2 is SYDVKM. The CDR3 extends over 12 amino acids. Here the CDR3 DNA reads TGTGCCAGCAGGGGTTCGGGCTACGAGCAGTACTTC. As protein: CASRGSGYEQYF. The variable domain in full, with the rest retrieved from reference TRBV28 and TRBJ2-7, is DVKVTQSSRYLVKRTGEKVFLECVQDMDHENMFWYRQDPGLGLRLIYFSYDVKMKEKGDIPEGYSVSREKKERFSLILESASTNQTSMYLCASRGSGYEQYFGPGTRLTVT.

The CDR3 nucleotides read TGTGCCAGCAGTTTCGGACCGGGACACCTTAGCAATCAGCCCCAGCATTTT. Encoded protein: CASSFGPGHLSNQPQHF. This sequence joins TRBV28 and TRBJ1-5, with a tentative D call TRBD1 (6 bases). V was trimmed by 3 bases and J by 0 bases, leaving 15 bases between them. The CDR3 has 17 amino acids. Germline CDR1 and CDR2: MDHEN and SYDVKM.

The V and J genes are TRBV6-4 and TRBJ2-3, with 11 positions matching TRBD2. CDR1 MRHNA and CDR2 SNTAGT come from the germline V gene. With 6 bases clipped from V and 0 bases from J, the junction kept 2 bases outside the gene matches. This CDR3 region has 15 residues. CDR3 amino acids: CASSLAGGSTDTQYF. DNA of the CDR3: TGTGCCAGCAGCCTAGCGGGGGGAAGCACAGATACGCAGTATTTT.

This clone was recorded only once. The gene calls are TRBV9 and TRBJ1-2; possible D gene TRBD1, 5 bases. Germline values: CDR1 SGDLS, CDR2 YYNGEE. The CDR3 is 13 amino acids. V lost 2 bases, J lost 7 bases, and 12 bases lay in between. CDR3 nucleotides: TGTGCCAGCAGCGTTGGGGGGGAGGTTGGCTACACCTTC. Translating it yields CASSVGGEVGYTF.

The J gene is TRBJ1-2, the V gene TRBV5-6, with D maybe TRBD1 (5 bases). Trimming left V 0 bases short and J 8 bases short, with 23 bases between. Per germline, CDR1 SGHDT and CDR2 YYEEEE. The CDR3 runs 17 residues. CDR3 residues: CASSLGKFLGRVEGYTF. The CDR3 DNA sequence: TGTGCCAGCAGCTTGGGGAAATTCCTTGGCAGGGTCGAAGGCTACACCTTC.

The chain's CDR3 is CASSQEGFGQAGELFF. The CDR3 bases are TGCGCCAGCAGCCAAGAAGGTTTTGGGCAGGCCGGGGAGCTGTTTTTT. The V and J genes are TRBV4-1 and TRBJ2-2, with D unresolved. Between the trimmed V and J ends, which lost 0 bases and 6 bases, there was a span of 14 bases. The CDR3 sequence is 16 residues long. CDR1 is MGHRA and CDR2 is YSYEKL in the germline V gene.

The chain has TRBV20-1 and TRBJ2-7; D unresolved. Germline lookup yields CDR1 DFQATT and CDR2 SNEGSKA (reference sequence). Trimming took off 3 bases at V and 5 bases at J, with 8 bases between the two ends. The CDR3 length is 11 residues. CDR3 region: CSASLLHEQYF. In DNA form, the CDR3 reads TGCAGTGCTAGTCTTCTTCACGAGCAGTACTTC.

This clone has only one observation. This sequence joins TRBV27 and TRBJ2-1, with TRBD2 matching 9 bases. V trimming: 2 bases; J trimming: 0 bases; junction bases outside the gene matches: 2. This CDR3 is built from 16 residues. The germline V gene has CDR1 MNHEY and CDR2 SMNVEV (reference sequence). The CDR3 loop reads CASSLAAGGSYNEQFF. CDR3 nucleotides: TGTGCCAGCAGTTTAGCAGCGGGGGGCTCCTACAATGAGCAGTTCTTC.

V gene TRBV6-5 combines with J gene TRBJ1-5; 8 nucleotides agree with TRBD1. V lost 4 bases and J lost 4; bases outside the gene matches: 6. Germline V lookup: CDR1 MNHEY, CDR2 SVGAGI. This CDR3 has 15 amino acids. CDR3 sequence reads: CASSLTGEGNQPQHF. CDR3 in DNA: TGTGCCAGCAGTTTGACAGGGGAGGGTAATCAGCCCCAGCATTTT.